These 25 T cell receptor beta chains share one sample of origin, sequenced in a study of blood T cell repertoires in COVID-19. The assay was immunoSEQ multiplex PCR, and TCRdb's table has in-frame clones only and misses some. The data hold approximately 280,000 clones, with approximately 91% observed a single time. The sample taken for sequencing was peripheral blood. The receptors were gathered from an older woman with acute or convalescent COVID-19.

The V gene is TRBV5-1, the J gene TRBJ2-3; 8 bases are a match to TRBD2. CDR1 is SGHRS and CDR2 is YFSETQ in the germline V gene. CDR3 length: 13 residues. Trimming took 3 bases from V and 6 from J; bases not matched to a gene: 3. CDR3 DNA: TGCGCCAGCAGCTCCTCTAGCGGGGATACGCAGTATTTT. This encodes CASSSSSGDTQYF.

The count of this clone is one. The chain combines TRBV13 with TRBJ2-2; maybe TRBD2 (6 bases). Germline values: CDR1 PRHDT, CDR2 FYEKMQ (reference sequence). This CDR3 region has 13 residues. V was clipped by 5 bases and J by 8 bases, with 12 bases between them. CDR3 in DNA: TGTGCCAGCAGCAGCGGGCGTCCGGGGGAGCTGTTTTTT. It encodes CASSSGRPGELFF.

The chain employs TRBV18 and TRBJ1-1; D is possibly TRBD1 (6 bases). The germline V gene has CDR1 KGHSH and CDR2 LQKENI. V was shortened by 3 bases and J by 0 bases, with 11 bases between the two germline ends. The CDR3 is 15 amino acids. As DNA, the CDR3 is TGTGCCAGCTCACCTACCGGGACATTGAACACTGAAGCTTTCTTT. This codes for CASSPTGTLNTEAFF.

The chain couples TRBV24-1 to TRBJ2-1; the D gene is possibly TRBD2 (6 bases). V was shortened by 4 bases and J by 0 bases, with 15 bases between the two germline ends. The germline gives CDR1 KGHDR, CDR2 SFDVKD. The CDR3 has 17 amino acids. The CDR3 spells CATSDPGTSSSYNEQFF. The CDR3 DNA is TGTGCCACCAGTGACCCCGGGACTTCGAGCTCCTACAATGAGCAGTTCTTC.

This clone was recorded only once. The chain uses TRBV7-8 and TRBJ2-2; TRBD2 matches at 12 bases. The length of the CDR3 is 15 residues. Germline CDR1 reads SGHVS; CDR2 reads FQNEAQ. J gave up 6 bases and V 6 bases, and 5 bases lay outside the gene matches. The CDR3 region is CASRASGRGPGELFF. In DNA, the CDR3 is TGTGCCAGCAGGGCTAGCGGGAGGGGTCCCGGGGAGCTGTTTTTT.

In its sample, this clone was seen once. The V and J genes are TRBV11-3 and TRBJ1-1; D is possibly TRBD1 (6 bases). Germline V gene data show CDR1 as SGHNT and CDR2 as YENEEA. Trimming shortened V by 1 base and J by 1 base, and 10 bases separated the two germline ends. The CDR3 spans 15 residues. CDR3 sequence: CASSLAPGANTEAFF. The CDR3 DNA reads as TGTGCCAGCAGCTTAGCCCCAGGGGCGAACACTGAAGCTTTCTTT.

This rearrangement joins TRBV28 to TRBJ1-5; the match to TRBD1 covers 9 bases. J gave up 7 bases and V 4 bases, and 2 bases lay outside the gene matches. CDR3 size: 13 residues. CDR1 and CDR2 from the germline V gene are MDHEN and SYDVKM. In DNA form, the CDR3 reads TGTGCCAGCAGTTCGGGACAGGGCCAGCCCCAGCATTTT. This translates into CASSSGQGQPQHF.

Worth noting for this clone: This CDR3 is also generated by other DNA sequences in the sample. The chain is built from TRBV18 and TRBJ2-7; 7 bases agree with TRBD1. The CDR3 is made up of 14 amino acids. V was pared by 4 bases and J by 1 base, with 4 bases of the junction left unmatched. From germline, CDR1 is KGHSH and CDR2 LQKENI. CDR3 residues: CASSRDSLSYEQYF. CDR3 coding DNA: TGTGCCAGCTCACGGGACAGCCTGTCCTACGAGCAGTACTTC.

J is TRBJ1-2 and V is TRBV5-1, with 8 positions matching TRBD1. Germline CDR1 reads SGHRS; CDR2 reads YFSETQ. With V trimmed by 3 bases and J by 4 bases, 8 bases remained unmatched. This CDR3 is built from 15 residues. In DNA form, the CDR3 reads TGCGCCAGCAGCTCCTCAGGGGGCGAGCGCTATGGCTACACCTTC. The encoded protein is CASSSSGGERYGYTF.

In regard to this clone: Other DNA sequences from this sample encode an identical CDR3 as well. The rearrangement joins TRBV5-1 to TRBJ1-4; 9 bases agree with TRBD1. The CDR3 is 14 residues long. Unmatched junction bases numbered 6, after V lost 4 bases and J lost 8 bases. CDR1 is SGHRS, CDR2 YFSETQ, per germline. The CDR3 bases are TGCGCCAGCAGCCCGACAGGGGGACGGGAAAAACTGTTTTTT. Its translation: CASSPTGGREKLFF. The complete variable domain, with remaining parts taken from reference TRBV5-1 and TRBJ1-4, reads KAGVTQTPRYLIKTRGQQVTLSCSPISGHRSVSWYQQTPGQGLQFLFEYFSETQRNKGNFPGRFSGRQFSNSRSEMNVSTLELGDSALYLCASSPTGGREKLFFGSGTQLSVL.

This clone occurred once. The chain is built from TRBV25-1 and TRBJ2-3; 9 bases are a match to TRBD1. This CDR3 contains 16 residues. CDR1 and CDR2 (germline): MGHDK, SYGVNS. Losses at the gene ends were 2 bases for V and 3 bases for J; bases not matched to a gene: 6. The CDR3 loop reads CASSEPGTGMTDTQYF. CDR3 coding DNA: TGTGCCAGCAGTGAACCAGGGACAGGGATGACAGATACGCAGTATTTT.

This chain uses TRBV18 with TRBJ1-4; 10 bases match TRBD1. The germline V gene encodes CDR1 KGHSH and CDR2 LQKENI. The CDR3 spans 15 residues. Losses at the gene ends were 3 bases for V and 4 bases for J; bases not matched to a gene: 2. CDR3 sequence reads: CASSPGQGFNEKLFF. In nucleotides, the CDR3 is TGTGCCAGCTCACCGGGACAGGGGTTTAATGAAAAACTGTTTTTT.

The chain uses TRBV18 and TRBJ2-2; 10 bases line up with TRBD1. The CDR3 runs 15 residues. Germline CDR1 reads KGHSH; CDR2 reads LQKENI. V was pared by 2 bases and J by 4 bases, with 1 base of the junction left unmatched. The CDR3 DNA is TGTGCCAGCTCACCAAGGACAGGGGGCACCGGGGAGCTGTTTTTT. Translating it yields CASSPRTGGTGELFF.

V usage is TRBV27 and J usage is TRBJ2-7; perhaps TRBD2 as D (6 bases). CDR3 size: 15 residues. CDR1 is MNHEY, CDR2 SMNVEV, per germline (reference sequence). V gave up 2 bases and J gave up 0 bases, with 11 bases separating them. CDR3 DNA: TGTGCCAGCAGTTTAGGTCTAGCGAGCTCCTACGAGCAGTACTTC. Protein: CASSLGLASSYEQYF.

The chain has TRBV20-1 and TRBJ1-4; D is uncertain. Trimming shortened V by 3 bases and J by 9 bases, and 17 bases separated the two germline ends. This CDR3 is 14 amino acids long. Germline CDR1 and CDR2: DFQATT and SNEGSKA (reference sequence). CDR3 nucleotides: TGCAGTGCTAGTAGTGGCCGAGGAATTAAAAAACTGTTTTTT. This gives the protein CSASSGRGIKKLFF.

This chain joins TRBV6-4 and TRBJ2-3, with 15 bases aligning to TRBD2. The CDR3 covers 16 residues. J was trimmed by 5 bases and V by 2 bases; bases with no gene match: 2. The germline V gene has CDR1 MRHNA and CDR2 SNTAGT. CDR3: CASSDGGLAGGDTQYF. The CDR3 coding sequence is TGTGCCAGCAGTGACGGGGGACTAGCGGGAGGAGATACGCAGTATTTT.

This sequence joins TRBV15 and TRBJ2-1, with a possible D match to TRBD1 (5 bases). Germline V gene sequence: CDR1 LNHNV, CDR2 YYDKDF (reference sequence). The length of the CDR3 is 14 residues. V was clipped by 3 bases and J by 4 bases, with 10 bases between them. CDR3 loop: CATSRATDYNEQFF. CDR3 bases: TGTGCCACCAGCAGGGCGACAGATTACAATGAGCAGTTCTTC.

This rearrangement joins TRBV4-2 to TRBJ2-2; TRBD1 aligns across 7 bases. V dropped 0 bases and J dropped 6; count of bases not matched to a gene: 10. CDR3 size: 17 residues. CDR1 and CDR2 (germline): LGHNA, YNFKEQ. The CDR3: CASSQEQRQGVAGELFF. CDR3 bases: TGTGCCAGCAGCCAAGAGCAAAGGCAGGGGGTCGCCGGGGAGCTGTTTTTT.

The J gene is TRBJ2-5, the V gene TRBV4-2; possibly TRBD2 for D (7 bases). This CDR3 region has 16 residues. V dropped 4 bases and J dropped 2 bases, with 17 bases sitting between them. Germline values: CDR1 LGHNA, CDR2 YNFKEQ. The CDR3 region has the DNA TGTGCCAGCAGCCCTCAAGGGGGGGTTCTTCAAGAGACCCAGTACTTC. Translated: CASSPQGGVLQETQYF.

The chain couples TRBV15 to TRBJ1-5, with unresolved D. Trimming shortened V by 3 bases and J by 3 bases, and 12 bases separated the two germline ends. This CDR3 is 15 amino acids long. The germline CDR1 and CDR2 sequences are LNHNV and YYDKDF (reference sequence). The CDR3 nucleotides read TGTGCCACCAGCAGCCACGGGGAAACCAATCAGCCCCAGCATTTT. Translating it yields CATSSHGETNQPQHF.

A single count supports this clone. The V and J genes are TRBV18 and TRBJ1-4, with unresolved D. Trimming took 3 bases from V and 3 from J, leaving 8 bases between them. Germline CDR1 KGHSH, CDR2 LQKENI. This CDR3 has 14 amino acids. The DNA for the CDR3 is TGTGCCAGCTCACCGGGTCGGGCTAATGAAAAACTGTTTTTT. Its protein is CASSPGRANEKLFF.

CDR3 sequence: CATSDWGNEQYF. CDR3 nucleotide sequence: TGTGCCACCAGTGATTGGGGCAACGAGCAGTACTTC. The chain recombines TRBV24-1 with TRBJ2-7; D may be TRBD1 (5 bases). The CDR3 loop spans 12 amino acids. Per the germline V gene, CDR1 is KGHDR and CDR2 is SFDVKD. V shed 2 bases and J shed 5 bases, with 6 bases lying between them.

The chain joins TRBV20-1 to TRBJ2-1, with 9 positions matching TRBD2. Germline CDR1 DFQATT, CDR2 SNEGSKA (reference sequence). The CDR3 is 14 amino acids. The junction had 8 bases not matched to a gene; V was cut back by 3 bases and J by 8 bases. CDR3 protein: CSASLGLAHDEQFF. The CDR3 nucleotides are TGCAGTGCTAGTCTGGGACTAGCCCATGATGAGCAGTTCTTC.

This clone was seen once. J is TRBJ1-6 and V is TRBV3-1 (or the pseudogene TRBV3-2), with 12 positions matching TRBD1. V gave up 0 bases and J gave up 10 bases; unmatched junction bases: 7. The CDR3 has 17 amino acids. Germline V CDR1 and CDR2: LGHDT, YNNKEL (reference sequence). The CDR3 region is CASSQDGRDRGRSPLHF. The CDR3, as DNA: TGTGCCAGCAGCCAAGACGGCCGGGACAGGGGGCGGTCACCCCTCCACTTT.

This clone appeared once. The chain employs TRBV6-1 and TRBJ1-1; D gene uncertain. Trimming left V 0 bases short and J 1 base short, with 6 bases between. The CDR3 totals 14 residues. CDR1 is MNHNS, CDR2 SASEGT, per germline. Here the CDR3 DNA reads TGTGCCAGCAGTGAAGCGGCGGCGAACACTGAAGCTTTCTTT. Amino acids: CASSEAAANTEAFF.